A single sample is the source of the 2 T cell receptor beta chains below, sequenced in a study of cytomegalovirus exposure and HLA in healthy donors. PCR primers comprised 60 Vbeta and 13 Jbeta primers. Libraries were prepared by immunoSEQ multiplex PCR; TCRdb keeps only in-frame clonotypes and omits some of them. This table holds about 120,000 clones, around 76% found once. Input material: PBMCs. The receptors come from a man aged 50 or older in good health and CMV-seropositive.

The CDR3 DNA reads TGTGCTAGTGGTTTGGGAGGGACTAGCGGGAGTTACGAGCAGTACTTC. It codes for CASGLGGTSGSYEQYF. This chain joins TRBV12-5 and TRBJ2-7, with 14 positions matching TRBD2. The CDR3 is 16 residues long. The V segment lost 1 base and the J segment 4 bases; nucleotides outside the gene matches: 3. CDR1 LGHNT and CDR2 FRNRAP come from the germline V gene.

In its sample, this clone was seen a few times. The rearrangement uses TRBV11-2 and TRBJ1-4, with 7 bases fitting TRBD1. The V gene end was trimmed by 7 bases and the J gene end by 7 bases; junction bases not matched to a gene: 6. Germline CDR1 is SGHAT and CDR2 is FQNNGV. The CDR3 covers 13 residues. The CDR3 sequence is CASTTGAGEKLFF. Here the CDR3 DNA reads TGTGCCAGCACCACAGGGGCGGGTGAAAAACTGTTTTTT.